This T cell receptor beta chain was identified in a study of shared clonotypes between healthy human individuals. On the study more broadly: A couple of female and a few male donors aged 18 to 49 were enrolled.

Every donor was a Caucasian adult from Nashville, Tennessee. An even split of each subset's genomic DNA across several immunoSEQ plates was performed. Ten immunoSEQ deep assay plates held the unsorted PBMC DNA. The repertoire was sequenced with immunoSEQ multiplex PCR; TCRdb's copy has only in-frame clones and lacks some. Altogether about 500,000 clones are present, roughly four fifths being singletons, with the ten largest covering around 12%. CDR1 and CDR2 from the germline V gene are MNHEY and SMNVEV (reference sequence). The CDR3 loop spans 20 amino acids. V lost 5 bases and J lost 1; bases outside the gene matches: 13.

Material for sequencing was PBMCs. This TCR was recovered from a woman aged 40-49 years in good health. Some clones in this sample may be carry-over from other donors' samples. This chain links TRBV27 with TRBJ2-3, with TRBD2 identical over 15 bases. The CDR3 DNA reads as TGTGCCAGCAGTCGGACTAGCGGGAGGGCCGTAATACGTGGCACAGATACGCAGTATTTT. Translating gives CASSRTSGRAVIRGTDTQYF.